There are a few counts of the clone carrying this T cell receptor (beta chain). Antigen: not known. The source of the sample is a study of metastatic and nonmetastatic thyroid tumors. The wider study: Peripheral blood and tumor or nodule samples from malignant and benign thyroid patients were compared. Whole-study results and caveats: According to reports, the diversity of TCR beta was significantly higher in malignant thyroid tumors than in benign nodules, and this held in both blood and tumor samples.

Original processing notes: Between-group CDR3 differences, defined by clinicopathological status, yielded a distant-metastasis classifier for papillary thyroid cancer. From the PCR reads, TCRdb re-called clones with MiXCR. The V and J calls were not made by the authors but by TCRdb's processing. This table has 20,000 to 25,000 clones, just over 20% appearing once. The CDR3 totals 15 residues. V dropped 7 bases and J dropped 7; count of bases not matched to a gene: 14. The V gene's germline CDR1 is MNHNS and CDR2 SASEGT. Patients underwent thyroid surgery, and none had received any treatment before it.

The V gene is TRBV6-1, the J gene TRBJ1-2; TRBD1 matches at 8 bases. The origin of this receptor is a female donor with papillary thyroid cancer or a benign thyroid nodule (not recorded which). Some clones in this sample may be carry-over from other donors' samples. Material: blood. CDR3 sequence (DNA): TGTGCCAGCATCGGCGGGCAGGGGGCGCGAAGTGGCTACACCTTC. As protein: CASIGGQGARSGYTF.